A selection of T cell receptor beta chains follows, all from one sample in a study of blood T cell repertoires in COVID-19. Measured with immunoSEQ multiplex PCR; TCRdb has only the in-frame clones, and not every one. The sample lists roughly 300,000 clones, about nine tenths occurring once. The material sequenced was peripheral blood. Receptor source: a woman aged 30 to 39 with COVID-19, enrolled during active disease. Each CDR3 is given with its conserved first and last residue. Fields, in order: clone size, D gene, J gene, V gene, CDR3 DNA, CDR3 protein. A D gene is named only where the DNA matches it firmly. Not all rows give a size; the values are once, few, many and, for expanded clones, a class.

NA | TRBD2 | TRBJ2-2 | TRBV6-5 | TGTGCCGGCACTAGCGGGGGGCTCGCCACCGGGGAGCTGTTTTTT | CAGTSGGLATGELFF
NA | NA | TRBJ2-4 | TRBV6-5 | TGTGCCAGCAGGCCCAGGATAGCCAAAAACATTCAGTACTTC | CASRPRIAKNIQYF
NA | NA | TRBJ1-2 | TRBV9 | TGTGCCAGCAGCGTAGAGGCGGGGCCCAACTATGGCTACACCTTC | CASSVEAGPNYGYTF
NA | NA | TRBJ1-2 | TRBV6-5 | TGTGCCAGCAGTCCACCGGGACAAAAGGGGGGCTACACCTTC | CASSPPGQKGGYTF
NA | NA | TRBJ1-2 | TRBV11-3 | TGTGCCAGCAGCTTAATTCGGGGGGCGACCATCTATGGCTACACCTTC | CASSLIRGATIYGYTF
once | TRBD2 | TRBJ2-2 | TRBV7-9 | TGTGCCAGCAGCTTCCCGACTAGCGGGGGCAGGACCGGGGAGCTGTTTTTT | CASSFPTSGGRTGELFF
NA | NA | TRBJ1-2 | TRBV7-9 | TGTGCCATTCCGGACACCTATGGCTACACCTTC | CAIPDTYGYTF
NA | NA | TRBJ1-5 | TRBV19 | TGTGCCAGTAGTATGGTCCCGGGTGGAAATCAGCCCCAGCATTTT | CASSMVPGGNQPQHF
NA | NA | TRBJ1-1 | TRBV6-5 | TGTGCCAGCAGTCCAAACTCCAGGGAAAGAGCTTTCTTT | CASSPNSRERAFF
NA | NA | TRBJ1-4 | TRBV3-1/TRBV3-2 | TGTGCCAGCAGCCAAGGAGTCAATGAAAAACTGTTTTTT | CASSQGVNEKLFF
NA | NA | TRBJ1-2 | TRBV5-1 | TGCGCCAGCAGCTTGGATAGCATGAGCTATGGCTACACCTTC | CASSLDSMSYGYTF
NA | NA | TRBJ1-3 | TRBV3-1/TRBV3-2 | TGTGCCAGCAGCCAAGATGGGAGGACCCTCTCTGGAAACACCATATATTTT | CASSQDGRTLSGNTIYF
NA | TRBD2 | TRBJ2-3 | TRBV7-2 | TGTGCCAGCAGACCGGGACTAGCGGGGGGAAATACGCAGTATTTT | CASRPGLAGGNTQYF
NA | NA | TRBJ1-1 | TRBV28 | TGTGCCAGCAGTACCATCAGGGAGGTAGGCACTGAAGCTTTCTTT | CASSTIREVGTEAFF
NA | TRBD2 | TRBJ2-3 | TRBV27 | TGTGCCAGCAGTTTAAGGCGGGGGGGCACAGATACGCAGTATTTT | CASSLRRGGTDTQYF
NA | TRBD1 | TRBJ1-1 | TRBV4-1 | TGCGCCAGCAGCCCCTACCCGACAGGGTCCGCTGAAGCTTTCTTT | CASSPYPTGSAEAFF
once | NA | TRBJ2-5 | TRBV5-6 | TGTGCCAGCAGCTCGACAAGTGAGACCCAGTACTTC | CASSSTSETQYF
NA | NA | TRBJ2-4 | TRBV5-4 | TGTGCCAGCAGCTTGGACGGCGGAGCCAAAAACATTCAGTACTTC | CASSLDGGAKNIQYF
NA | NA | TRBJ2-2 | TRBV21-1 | TGTGCCAGCAGCAAAAGGGGTAACACCGGGGAGCTGTTTTTT | CASSKRGNTGELFF
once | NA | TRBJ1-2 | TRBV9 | TGTGCCAGCAGCGTACCAGGGTATGGCTACACCTTC | CASSVPGYGYTF
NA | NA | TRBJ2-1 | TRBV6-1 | TGTGCCAGCAGTGAAGCTAACAATGAGCAGTTCTTC | CASSEANNEQFF
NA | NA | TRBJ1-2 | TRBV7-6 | TGTGCCAGCAGCTTGGGTTCATCGGCGGATAACTATGGCTACACCTTC | CASSLGSSADNYGYTF
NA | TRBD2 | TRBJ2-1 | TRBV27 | TGTGCCAGCAGTTTATCAGCGGGGGGTTCCTACAATGAGCAGTTCTTC | CASSLSAGGSYNEQFF
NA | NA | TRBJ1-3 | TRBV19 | TGTGCCAGTAGAACCCGGGTCTCACGAGCTGGAAACACCATATATTTT | CASRTRVSRAGNTIYF